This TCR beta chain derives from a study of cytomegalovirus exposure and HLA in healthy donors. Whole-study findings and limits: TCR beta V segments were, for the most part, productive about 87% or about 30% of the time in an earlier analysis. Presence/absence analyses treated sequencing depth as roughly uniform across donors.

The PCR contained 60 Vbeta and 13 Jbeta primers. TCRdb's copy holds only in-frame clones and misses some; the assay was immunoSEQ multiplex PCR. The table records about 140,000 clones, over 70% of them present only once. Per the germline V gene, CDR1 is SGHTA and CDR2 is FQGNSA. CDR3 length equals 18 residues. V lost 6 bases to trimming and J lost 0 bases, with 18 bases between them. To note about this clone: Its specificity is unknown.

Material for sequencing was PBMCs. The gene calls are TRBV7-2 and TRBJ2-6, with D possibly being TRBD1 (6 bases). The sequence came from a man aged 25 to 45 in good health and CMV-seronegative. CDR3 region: CASSQDSDETSGANVLTF. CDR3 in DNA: TGTGCCAGCAGTCAGGACAGCGACGAAACCTCTGGGGCCAACGTCCTGACTTTC.